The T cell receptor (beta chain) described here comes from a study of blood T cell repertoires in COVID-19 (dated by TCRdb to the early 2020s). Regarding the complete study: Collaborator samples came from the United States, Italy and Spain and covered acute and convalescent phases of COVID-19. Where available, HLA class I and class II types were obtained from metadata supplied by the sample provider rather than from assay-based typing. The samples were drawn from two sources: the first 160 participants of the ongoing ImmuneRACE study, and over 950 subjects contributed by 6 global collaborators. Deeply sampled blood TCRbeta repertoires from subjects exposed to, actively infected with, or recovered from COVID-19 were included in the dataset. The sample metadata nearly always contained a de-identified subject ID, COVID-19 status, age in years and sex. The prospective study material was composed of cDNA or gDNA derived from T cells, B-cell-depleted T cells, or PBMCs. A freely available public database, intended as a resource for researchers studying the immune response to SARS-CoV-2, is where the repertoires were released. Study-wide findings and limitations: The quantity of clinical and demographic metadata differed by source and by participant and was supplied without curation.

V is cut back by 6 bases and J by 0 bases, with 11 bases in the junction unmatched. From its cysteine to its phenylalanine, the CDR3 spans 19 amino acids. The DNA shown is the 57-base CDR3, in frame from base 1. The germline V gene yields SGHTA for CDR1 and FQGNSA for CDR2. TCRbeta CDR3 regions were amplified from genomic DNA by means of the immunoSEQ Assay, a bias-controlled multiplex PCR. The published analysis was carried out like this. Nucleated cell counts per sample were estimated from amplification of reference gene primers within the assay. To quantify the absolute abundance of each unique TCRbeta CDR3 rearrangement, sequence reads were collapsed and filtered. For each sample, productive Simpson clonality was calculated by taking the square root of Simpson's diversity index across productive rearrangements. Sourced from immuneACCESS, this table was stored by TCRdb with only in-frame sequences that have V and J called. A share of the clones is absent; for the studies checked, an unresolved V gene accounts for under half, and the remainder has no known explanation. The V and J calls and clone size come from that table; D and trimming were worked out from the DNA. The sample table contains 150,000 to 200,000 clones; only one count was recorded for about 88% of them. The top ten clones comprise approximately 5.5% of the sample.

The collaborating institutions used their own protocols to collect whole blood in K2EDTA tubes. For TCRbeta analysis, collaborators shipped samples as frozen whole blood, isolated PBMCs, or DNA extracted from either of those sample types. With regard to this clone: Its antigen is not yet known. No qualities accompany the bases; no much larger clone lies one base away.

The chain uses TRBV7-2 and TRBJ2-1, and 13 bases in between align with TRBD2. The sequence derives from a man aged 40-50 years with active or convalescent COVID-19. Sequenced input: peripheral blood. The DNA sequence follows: TGTGCCAGCAGATCCACTAGCGGGGGGGCCGAGAGCTCCTACAATGAGCAGTTCTTC. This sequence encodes CASRSTSGGAESSYNEQFF.